These T cell receptor beta chains were read from a single sample in a study of neurological immune-mediated disorders. TCRdb analysed the 5' RACE reads with MiXCR anew, one entry per CDR3 protein. The sample records tens of thousands of distinct CDR3 sequences, over 8.5% being singletons. The sample taken for sequencing was PBMCs. The receptors here all came from a male donor with HTLV-1-associated myelopathy (HAM/TSP). The CDR3 runs from the conserved cysteine through the conserved F or W. The D gene is left open where the match is weak. Only some rows state a clone size, as once, few, many or a class for expanded clones.

many TRBD1 TRBJ1-2 TRBV2 TGTGCCAGCTTCCGGGACAGGGGTTATGGCTACACCTTC CASFRDRGYGYTF
many - TRBJ1-2 TRBV20-1 TGCAGTGCTAGAATCGACGCCTCAGGAGGCTACACCTTC CSARIDASGGYTF
many - TRBJ2-5 TRBV20-1 TGCAGTGGCGTCGGAGAGACCCAGTACTTC CSGVGETQYF
many TRBD2 TRBJ2-3 TRBV2 TGTGCCAGCTCAGCGGGGGGAGCAGATACGCAGTATTTT CASSAGGADTQYF
few - TRBJ1-2 TRBV6-5 TGTGCCAGCAGTTCCAGACGGACGGCAGACTATGGCTACACCTTC CASSSRRTADYGYTF
many TRBD1 TRBJ1-6 TRBV6-5 TGTGCCAGCAGGAGGATTAGGACAGGGGGCGATTCACCCCTCCACTTT CASRRIRTGGDSPLHF
many TRBD2 TRBJ2-2 TRBV10-3 TGTGCCATCAGGGACCCGGGACTAGCGGTGAACACCGGGGAGCTGTTTTTT CAIRDPGLAVNTGELFF
many TRBD1 TRBJ1-1 TRBV20-1 TGCAGTGCTCCCCGGGGACAGGTGAACACTGAAGCTTTCTTT CSAPRGQVNTEAFF
many TRBD1 TRBJ2-1 TRBV5-1 TGCGCCAGCAGCTTGGCGGGACAGGGTTGGTTTAGCTCCTACAATGAGCAGTTCTTC CASSLAGQGWFSSYNEQFF
many - TRBJ2-1 TRBV5-1 TGCGCCAGCAGCTTGATCCGGAGCTCCTACAATGAGCAGTTCTTC CASSLIRSSYNEQFF
many - TRBJ2-1 TRBV7-9 TGTGCCAGCAGCTTAAATGGTTTGAATGAGCAGTTCTTC CASSLNGLNEQFF
many - TRBJ1-3 TRBV21-1 TGTGCCAGCAGCGGACCGGGACCCCACTCTGGAAACACCATATATTTT CASSGPGPHSGNTIYF
many - TRBJ1-6 TRBV7-2 TGTGCCAGCAGCTTGCCGGGGAGTAGGAAATCACCCCTCCACTTT CASSLPGSRKSPLHF
many TRBD2 TRBJ2-7 TRBV6-6 TGTGCCAGCAGCGACCGGACGGGAGGCTCCTACGAGCAGTACTTC CASSDRTGGSYEQYF
many TRBD2 TRBJ2-3 TRBV7-2 TGTGCCAGCAGCTTATGGGGACTAGCGGGGAAAATCCTAGGCAAGACAGATACGCAGTATTTT CASSLWGLAGKILGKTDTQYF
once - TRBJ2-7 TRBV4-2 TGTGCCAGCAGCCAAGTAGGAGGAATAAGCGAGCAGTACTTC CASSQVGGISEQYF
many - TRBJ2-3 TRBV5-1 TGCGCCAGCAGCTTCCCCACCGGCACAGATACGCAGTATTTT CASSFPTGTDTQYF
many - TRBJ2-5 TRBV24-1 TGTGCCACCAGTGACGGGGTACGCCGCGAGACCCAGTACTTC CATSDGVRRETQYF
many TRBD1 TRBJ2-7 TRBV20-1 TGCAGTGCCCGGGGGACAGGGGGGATTAGGTACGAGCAGTACTTC CSARGTGGIRYEQYF
- TRBD2 TRBJ2-1 TRBV6-6 TGTGCCAGCAGTTACTATGTCGTGGCGGGGGGAAGCAATGAGCAGTTCTTC CASSYYVVAGGSNEQFF
many - TRBJ2-5 TRBV3-1 TGTGCCAGCAGCCAAGTTTCCGGGGGTACGGGGACCCAGTACTTC CASSQVSGGTGTQYF
many - TRBJ1-4 TRBV12-3/TRBV12-4 TGTGCCAGCAGTTCTCACCGACTTGAAAAACTGTTTTTT CASSSHRLEKLFF
- - TRBJ1-2 TRBV20-1 TGCAGTGCTAGTTGGGGAGGTGGCTACACCTTC CSASWGGGYTF
many TRBD1 TRBJ1-5 TRBV20-1 TGCAGTGCTAGCTTGGGACAGGGACGTCTCAATCAGCCCCAGCATTTT CSASLGQGRLNQPQHF
many TRBD2 TRBJ2-5 TRBV7-2 TGTGCCAGCAGCTTAGCCATTAGCGGGGGACAAGAGACCCAGTACTTC CASSLAISGGQETQYF
many - TRBJ2-7 TRBV20-1 TGCAGTGCTCGGACAGTTTCCTACGAGCAGTACTTC CSARTVSYEQYF
- - TRBJ2-7 TRBV28 TGTGCCAGCAGTTTTGTAGGGGGGGCCTACGAGCAGTACTTC CASSFVGGAYEQYF
many - TRBJ2-5 TRBV5-5 TGTGCCAGCAGCTTGGTTAACAGGGAAGAGACCCAGTACTTC CASSLVNREETQYF
medium-sized - TRBJ2-7 TRBV29-1 TGCAGCGTTGGGGCAGGGTCGCACGAGCAGTACTTC CSVGAGSHEQYF
many - TRBJ2-7 TRBV12-3/TRBV12-4 TGTGCCAGCAGTCCCGGGACGGTCGCCTACGAGCAGTACTTC CASSPGTVAYEQYF
many - TRBJ2-5 TRBV6-1 TGTGCCAGCGGACACAACTCCAACCAAGAGACCCAGTACTTC CASGHNSNQETQYF
many - TRBJ2-6 TRBV29-1 TGCAGCGTTTTAGGGGCTGGGGCCAACGTCCTGACTTTC CSVLGAGANVLTF
many TRBD1 TRBJ2-7 TRBV6-2/TRBV6-3 TGTGCCAGCAGGCGTACCGGGACAGGGGGCTCCTACGAGCAGTACTTC CASRRTGTGGSYEQYF
many - TRBJ1-6 TRBV3-1 TGTGCCAGCAGCCAAGGCTCGCACGGAGGTTCACCCCTCCACTTT CASSQGSHGGSPLHF
many TRBD2 TRBJ2-1 TRBV29-1 TGCAGCGTAGAGCGGGGGGTAAATGAGCAGTTCTTC CSVERGVNEQFF
many - TRBJ2-7 TRBV7-2 TGTGCCAGCAGCCACCCGCCCCTACTATACGAGCAGTACTTC CASSHPPLLYEQYF
many TRBD1 TRBJ1-2 TRBV30 TGTGCCTGGAGCCGGACAGGGACGAACTATGGCTACACCTTC CAWSRTGTNYGYTF
many - TRBJ2-5 TRBV11-3 TGTGCCAGCAATCGGGGCGATGGGTACCAAGAGACCCAGTACTTC CASNRGDGYQETQYF
many - TRBJ2-7 TRBV4-3 TGCGCCAGCAGCCAAGATCGGGACTGGAGCGCCTACGAGCAGTACTTC CASSQDRDWSAYEQYF
many TRBD1 TRBJ1-2 TRBV7-3 TGTGCCAGCAGCTTAACTTCGGCAGGGGGCGGCTACACCTTC CASSLTSAGGGYTF